A selection of T cell receptor beta chains follows, all from one sample in a study of blood T cell repertoires in COVID-19. Generated by immunoSEQ multiplex PCR, the TCRdb table keeps only in-frame clones and is missing some. The sample includes over 90,000 clones, 60% to 80% of them seen just once. Sequencing was performed on peripheral blood. The receptors come from a man between 60 and 75 years old with active or convalescent COVID-19. Both conserved end residues are part of each CDR3. A D gene is named only where the DNA matches it firmly. Clone size is stated in some rows and not others, as once, few, many or a class when expanded.

clone_size	v_call	d_call	j_call	cdr3_nt	cdr3_aa
NA	TRBV7-9	NA	TRBJ1-2	TGTGCCAGCAGCCTCGACATCTACTATGGCTACACCTTC	CASSLDIYYGYTF
NA	TRBV12-3/TRBV12-4	NA	TRBJ1-1	TGTGCCAGCTCGGGAGGCCAGAACACTGAAGCTTTCTTT	CASSGGQNTEAFF
few	TRBV6-1	NA	TRBJ1-6	TGTGCCAGCAGTGAAGTGGGGGGGTCCTCCTATAATTCACCCCTCCACTTT	CASSEVGGSSYNSPLHF
NA	TRBV5-1	NA	TRBJ2-7	TGCGCCAGCAGCTTGGAAGGGGGAGGGCCCGGGGAGCAGTACTTC	CASSLEGGGPGEQYF
NA	TRBV5-1	TRBD2	TRBJ2-3	TGCGCCAGCAGCACGGGACTAGCGGGTCCCCGCACAGATACGCAGTATTTT	CASSTGLAGPRTDTQYF
NA	TRBV7-8	NA	TRBJ2-2	TGTGCCAGCAGCTTAGAACAGTTTCCTACCGGGGAGCTGTTTTTT	CASSLEQFPTGELFF
few	TRBV6-6	TRBD2	TRBJ2-5	TGTGCCAGCAGCCTTTTCCGGGGACTAGCACCCCCCCGTTTATCCCAAGAGACCCAGTACTTC	CASSLFRGLAPPRLSQETQYF
few	TRBV19	NA	TRBJ1-3	TGTGCCAGCCTATCCACGGGAAACACCATATATTTT	CASLSTGNTIYF
once	TRBV7-2	NA	TRBJ1-2	TGTGCCAGCAGCTTAGCTGGCGGCAGGGAAGCCTATGGCTACACCTTC	CASSLAGGREAYGYTF
once	TRBV18	NA	TRBJ2-1	TGTGCCAGCTCACCACCAGTCGGTAGCGGATACAATGAGCAGTTCTTC	CASSPPVGSGYNEQFF
NA	TRBV7-9	TRBD2	TRBJ2-7	TGTGCCAGCAGCTTATCCCCGGGACTAGCGGGAGGGCCGTCGTACGAGCAGTACTTC	CASSLSPGLAGGPSYEQYF
NA	TRBV7-2	NA	TRBJ1-6	TGTGCCAGCAGTAAGGGGTTGAATTCACCCCTCCACTTT	CASSKGLNSPLHF
NA	TRBV2	NA	TRBJ1-1	TGTGCCAGCAGTAAGGAGACGAACACTGAAGCTTTCTTT	CASSKETNTEAFF
NA	TRBV7-8	NA	TRBJ2-1	TGTGCCAGCAGCTTAACGGGGTCGCGCTGGATCAATGAGCAGTTCTTC	CASSLTGSRWINEQFF
NA	TRBV12-3/TRBV12-4	NA	TRBJ2-6	TGTGCCAGCAGCCCAAATGGGGCCAACGTCCTGACTTTC	CASSPNGANVLTF
NA	TRBV18	NA	TRBJ1-3	TGTGCCAGCTCACCACGGGGCAGTGAGTTCGGAAACACCATATATTTT	CASSPRGSEFGNTIYF
NA	TRBV30	TRBD2	TRBJ2-3	TGTGCCTGGAGTACAAGCGGGAGTCGCACAGATACGCAGTATTTT	CAWSTSGSRTDTQYF